Sequencing of this T cell receptor beta chain was carried out in a study of T cells in localized non-small cell lung cancer. Study results and limitations: Clonality of T cells reached its maximum in uninvolved adjacent lung, surpassing tumor. The tumor had only one region sequenced, so heterogeneity remains possible.

Profiling relied on immunoSEQ multiplex PCR, and the TCRdb table lists in-frame clones only, not all of them. The sample comprises around 100,000 clones, over 80% of which are singletons, and 15% rests with the top ten. CDR1 and CDR2 from the germline V gene are MNHEY and SVGAGI. This CDR3 has 14 residues. Trimming cost V 8 bases and J 8 bases, with 21 bases left between them. With regard to this clone: Its antigen remains unknown.

The clonotype originates from a man aged 40 to 69 with stage I squamous cell lung carcinoma. The specimen comprised peripheral blood, sampled before any cancer treatment. The rearrangement joins TRBV6-5 to TRBJ1-2; a possible D gene is TRBD1 (6 bases). The CDR3 region has the DNA TGTGCCAGCCGTACGGGGGACACCTTGAGGGGCTACACCTTC. Protein product: CASRTGDTLRGYTF.